The T cell receptor (beta chain) under discussion was sequenced for a study of vaccination and CD4 T cells after COVID-19. Study-level information: The stimulus for the cells was overlapping spike peptides derived from SARS-CoV-2, HCoV-NL63, HCoV-OC43 and HCoV-229E.

This clonotype was recorded a few times. Its antigen is as yet unknown. This CDR3 is built from 11 residues. Trimming cost V 3 bases and J 8 bases, with 5 bases left between them. Germline V lookup: CDR1 KGHSH, CDR2 LQKENI. Researchers used the Oncomine TCR Beta short-read assay to sequence DNA from cultured CD4+ T cells. One entry per CDR3 protein results from TCRdb running MiXCR on the PCR reads. This sample has about 14,000 distinct CDR3 sequences, with around 56% found just once. Treatment of the sample: approximately 11-day PBMC culture with coronavirus spike peptide pools or control peptides (ViraFEST assay). Using peptide pools, antigen-specific T cells were expanded in ViraFEST before TCRs were sequenced. Points from the study as a whole: A nonsignificant median increase from 21 to 38 SARS-CoV-2-reactive clonotypes was observed.

Material for sequencing was CD4+ T cells from blood, cultured in vitro. J is TRBJ2-1 and V is TRBV18; D uncertain. This TCR was recovered from a human donor who had recovered from COVID-19. The CDR3 nucleotides are TGTGCCAGCTCACCGGGTCATGAGCAGTTCTTC. Translating it yields CASSPGHEQFF.